The next 3 T cell receptor beta chains were all read from a single sample in a study of shared clonotypes between healthy human individuals. Profiling relied on immunoSEQ multiplex PCR, and the TCRdb table lists in-frame clones only, not all of them. This table has under 700,000 clones, 85% to 95% appearing once. Selected positively for CCR7 and CD45RO-negative, naive CD8 cells excluded terminally differentiated effector memory CD45RA+ cells. Source material: naive CD8+ T cells sorted from blood. All receptors derive from a woman under 40 in good health.

This chain links TRBV30 with TRBJ2-1, with 7 bases fitting TRBD1. The CDR3 length is 14 residues. Germline V gene lookup returns CDR1 GTSNPN and CDR2 SVGIG (reference sequence). V dropped 4 bases and J dropped 6; count of bases not matched to a gene: 9. The CDR3 reads CAWTPDRPVNEQFF. In DNA, the CDR3 is TGTGCCTGGACCCCGGACAGGCCGGTCAATGAGCAGTTCTTC.

The rearrangement joins TRBV4-1 to TRBJ2-1; TRBD2 agrees at 8 bases. V was clipped by 3 bases and J by 3 bases; unmatched bases: 7. CDR1 and CDR2 (germline): MGHRA, YSYEKL. CDR3 length: 16 amino acids. CDR3 sequence reads: CASSHRSGSYYNEQFF. The CDR3 nucleotides read TGCGCCAGCAGCCACAGGAGCGGGAGCTACTACAATGAGCAGTTCTTC.

J is TRBJ2-2 and V is TRBV28; TRBD1 matches 11 bases. The J segment lost 5 bases and the V segment lost 7 bases, leaving 6 bases of the junction unmatched. Germline CDR1 and CDR2: MDHEN and SYDVKM. The CDR3 consists of 15 residues. CDR3 in amino acids: CASNPGQGVTGELFF. The CDR3 bases are TGTGCCAGCAACCCGGGACAGGGGGTAACCGGGGAGCTGTTTTTT.